Following are 27 T cell receptor beta chains from one sample sequenced in a study of blood T cell repertoires in COVID-19. Here immunoSEQ multiplex PCR was the method, and the copy in TCRdb shows in-frame clones only, minus some. The sample lists 150,000 to 250,000 clones; roughly 82% were seen once. Sequenced input: PBMCs or T cells enriched from blood (not recorded which). These receptors were obtained from a man between 40 and 49 years old who had recovered from COVID-19.

Only a few counts were recorded for this clone. The genes are TRBV5-8 and TRBJ1-2; unclear D gene. The ends were cut back, 4 bases at V and 7 bases at J, with 20 bases in the middle. This CDR3 contains 15 residues. Germline V lookup: CDR1 SGHTS, CDR2 YDEGEE. This CDR3 reads CASSELQNLLRGYTF. The CDR3 nucleotides are TGTGCCAGCAGCGAACTTCAAAACTTATTGCGTGGCTACACCTTC.

The chain employs TRBV6-5 and TRBJ1-6; 7 bases fit TRBD1. Per the germline V gene, CDR1 is MNHEY and CDR2 is SVGAGI. V lost 6 bases to trimming and J lost 10 bases; unmatched junction nucleotides: 12. This CDR3 region has 15 residues. Here the CDR3 reads CASRSGTEGWSPLHF. The CDR3 DNA sequence: TGTGCCAGCAGATCCGGGACAGAAGGTTGGTCACCCCTCCACTTT.

The J gene is TRBJ1-3, the V gene TRBV5-1; D perhaps matches TRBD1 (6 bases). V was cut by 3 bases and J by 4 bases, with 14 bases left in between. The germline gives CDR1 SGHRS, CDR2 YFSETQ. CDR3 length equals 15 residues. CDR3 sequence reads: CASSSVGGRGNTIYF. DNA for the CDR3: TGCGCCAGCAGCTCGGTAGGGGGTAGAGGAAACACCATATATTTT. Using reference TRBV5-1 and TRBJ1-3 for the parts outside the CDR3, the full variable domain is KAGVTQTPRYLIKTRGQQVTLSCSPISGHRSVSWYQQTPGQGLQFLFEYFSETQRNKGNFPGRFSGRQFSNSRSEMNVSTLELGDSALYLCASSSVGGRGNTIYFGEGSWLTVV.

Comments on this clone: The sample carries other DNA sequences with the same CDR3. V gene TRBV2 combines with J gene TRBJ1-5, with D unclear. Between the trimmed V and J ends, which lost 0 bases and 5 bases, there was a span of 8 bases. The CDR3 spans 14 residues. Germline CDR1 and CDR2: SNHLY and FYNNEI. CDR3 amino acids: CASSEATRDQPQHF. The CDR3 DNA is TGTGCCAGCAGTGAAGCTACGAGGGATCAGCCCCAGCATTTT.

CDR3 residues: CASSLAPLGLRNEQFF. The CDR3 DNA reads TGTGCCAGCAGCTTAGCGCCTCTGGGGCTTCGCAATGAGCAGTTCTTC. The rearrangement uses TRBV7-9 and TRBJ2-1; tentatively, D is TRBD1 (5 bases). Trimming left V 0 bases short and J 6 bases short, with 15 bases between. The CDR3 covers 16 residues. CDR1 and CDR2 from the germline V gene are SEHNR and FQNEAQ (reference sequence). The full variable domain, completed using reference TRBV7-9 and TRBJ2-1, is DTGVSQNPRHKITKRGQNVTFRCDPISEHNRLYWYRQTLGQGPEFLTYFQNEAQLEKSRLLSDRFSAERPKGSFSTLEIQRTEQGDSAMYLCASSLAPLGLRNEQFFGPGTRLTVL.

Only one count was recorded for this clone. The chain has TRBV3-1 (or the pseudogene TRBV3-2) and TRBJ1-1; TRBD1 is a possible D gene (5 bases). This CDR3 is built from 15 residues. Germline V gene lookup returns CDR1 LGHDT and CDR2 YNNKEL (reference sequence). The V end lost 6 bases, the J end lost 1 base, and 15 bases lay between the germline ends. CDR3 region: CASRLTQGRNTEAFF. The CDR3 coding sequence is TGTGCCAGCAGACTCACGCAGGGTAGGAACACTGAAGCTTTCTTT.

The rearrangement joins TRBV6-1 to TRBJ2-2; TRBD1 matches at 7 bases. Germline values: CDR1 MNHNS, CDR2 SASEGT. CDR3 length equals 15 residues. Trimming at V came to 0 bases and at J to 6 bases, leaving 4 bases not matched to a gene. CDR3 region: CASSEALDRAGELFF. The CDR3 DNA sequence: TGTGCCAGCAGTGAAGCGCTTGACAGGGCCGGGGAGCTGTTTTTT.

This clone was seen a few times. This rearrangement joins TRBV6-5 to TRBJ2-1; 7 bases agree with TRBD2. Trimming took 6 bases from V and 2 from J; bases not matched to a gene: 7. In germline, CDR1 is MNHEY, CDR2 SVGAGI. The CDR3 consists of 15 residues. CDR3 region: CASSLSGVAYNEQFF. In DNA form, the CDR3 reads TGTGCCAGCAGCTTAAGCGGGGTCGCCTACAATGAGCAGTTCTTC.

The rearrangement uses TRBV5-1 and TRBJ2-5; no clear D. Trimming took 2 bases from V and 4 from J, leaving 9 bases between them. This CDR3 has 13 residues. Germline loops: CDR1 SGHRS, CDR2 YFSETQ. CDR3 loop: CASSFSGSETQYF. CDR3 bases: TGCGCCAGCAGCTTTTCCGGGTCAGAGACCCAGTACTTC.

A few counts support this clone. The CDR3 protein is CASSQDYGVLTSGRAGAGELFF. In DNA form, the CDR3 reads TGCGCCAGCAGCCAAGATTATGGGGTTTTGACTAGCGGGAGGGCCGGGGCCGGGGAGCTGTTTTTT. V usage is TRBV4-3 and J usage is TRBJ2-2; TRBD2 aligns across 14 bases. The length of the CDR3 is 22 residues. Trimming cost V 0 bases and J 6 bases; bases outside gene matches: 18. CDR1 is LGHNA and CDR2 is YSLEER in the germline V gene.

V usage is TRBV7-3 and J usage is TRBJ2-5; 7 nucleotides agree with TRBD1. Germline CDR1 and CDR2: SGHTA and FQGTGA. The CDR3 is 15 amino acids. J gave up 2 bases and V 5 bases, and 8 bases lay outside the gene matches. This chain's CDR3 is CASSLGQVGQETQYF. Here the CDR3 DNA reads TGTGCCAGCAGCCTCGGACAGGTTGGGCAAGAGACCCAGTACTTC.

This chain connects TRBV6-1 to TRBJ2-2; no reliable D call. Germline-derived CDR1 and CDR2 are MNHNS and SASEGT. V was trimmed by 2 bases and J by 7 bases, leaving 8 bases between them. The CDR3 is made up of 13 amino acids. This CDR3 reads CASSERVGGELFF. As DNA, the CDR3 is TGTGCCAGCAGTGAACGGGTGGGCGGGGAGCTGTTTTTT.

The V and J genes are TRBV5-4 and TRBJ2-1, with 8 bases identical to TRBD2. The CDR3 runs to 13 residues. Trimming at V came to 4 bases and at J to 7 bases, leaving 4 bases not matched to a gene. Germline CDR1 is SGHNT and CDR2 is YYREEE (reference sequence). CDR3 nucleotide sequence: TGTGCCAGCAGCCGGGAGGGCCGTAATGAGCAGTTCTTC. This codes for CASSREGRNEQFF. Complete variable domain (other parts from reference TRBV5-4 and TRBJ2-1): ETGVTQSPTHLIKTRGQQVTLRCSSQSGHNTVSWYQQALGQGPQFIFQYYREEENGRGNFPPRFSGLQFPNYSSELNVNALELDDSALYLCASSREGRNEQFFGPGTRLTVL.

The chain links TRBV10-3 to TRBJ1-2, with 7 bases lining up with TRBD1. Trimming removed 2 bases from V and 7 bases from J; junction bases left unmatched: 7. Germline V CDR1 and CDR2: ENHRY, SYGVKD. This CDR3 spans 14 amino acids. CDR3 region: CAISEGQGVSGYTF. DNA of the CDR3: TGTGCCATCAGTGAGGGTCAGGGGGTGAGTGGCTACACCTTC.

This chain uses TRBV9 with TRBJ1-5; D gene uncertain. CDR1 and CDR2 from the germline V gene are SGDLS and YYNGEE. V lost 1 base and J lost 5, with 7 bases in between. This CDR3 has 13 residues. CDR3 nucleotide sequence: TGTGCCAGCAGCGTAATGGAGGATCAGCCCCAGCATTTT. It encodes CASSVMEDQPQHF.

In regard to this clone: Other DNA sequences in the sample encode the same CDR3. The rearrangement uses TRBV18 and TRBJ2-3, with TRBD1 matching over 8 bases. Germline V gives CDR1 KGHSH, CDR2 LQKENI. This CDR3 has 15 residues. V lost 3 bases to trimming and J lost 1 base; unmatched junction nucleotides: 3. CDR3 protein: CASSPQGARTDTQYF. For the CDR3, the DNA is TGTGCCAGCTCACCTCAGGGGGCCCGCACAGATACGCAGTATTTT. The full variable domain, with the rest looked up from reference TRBV18 and TRBJ2-3, is NAGVMQNPRHLVRRRGQEARLRCSPMKGHSHVYWYRQLPEEGLKFMVYLQKENIIDESGMPKERFSAEFPKEGPSILRIQQVVRGDSAAYFCASSPQGARTDTQYFGPGTRLTVL.

The chain is built from TRBV4-1 and TRBJ2-2, with D unclear. Trimming removed 4 bases at V and 2 bases at J, with 14 bases between. CDR3 length: 16 amino acids. CDR1 is MGHRA, CDR2 YSYEKL, per germline. The CDR3 DNA reads as TGCGCCAGCAGCCCCGGCGGTCTCGGTAACACCGGGGAGCTGTTTTTT. Its translation is CASSPGGLGNTGELFF.

In the case of this clone: Different DNA sequences within this sample yield the same CDR3. The rearrangement uses TRBV7-3 and TRBJ2-5; TRBD1 might be the D (6 bases). Trimming pared 5 bases from V and 2 bases from J, leaving 9 bases between. CDR3 size: 13 residues. CDR1 and CDR2 (germline): SGHTA, FQGTGA. The CDR3, as DNA: TGTGCCAGCAGCGAACAGGGTCAAGAGACCCAGTACTTC. Translating it yields CASSEQGQETQYF.

The table lists this clone with many counts. The chain uses TRBV6-2 or TRBV6-3 and TRBJ2-7; perhaps TRBD1 as D (5 bases). This CDR3 region has 15 residues. Per germline, CDR1 MNHEY and CDR2 SVGEGT. V dropped 2 bases and J dropped 4 bases, with 15 bases sitting between them. The CDR3 loop reads CASSYEGRTPYEQYV. The CDR3, as DNA: TGTGCCAGCAGTTACGAAGGACGGACACCATACGAGCAGTACGTC.

The chain couples TRBV27 to TRBJ2-3; TRBD1 agrees at 7 bases. Germline lookup yields CDR1 MNHEY and CDR2 SMNVEV (reference sequence). The length of the CDR3 is 14 residues. The ends lost 5 bases at V and 11 bases at J; junction bases unmatched: 13. CDR3 bases: TGTGCCAGCAGTCAGAGGACAGGCCTGGGTAAGCAGTATTTT. Amino acids: CASSQRTGLGKQYF.

The V call is TRBV4-3, the J call TRBJ1-5; D remains ambiguous. From germline, CDR1 is LGHNA and CDR2 YSLEER. The V and J ends lost 2 bases and 1 base respectively, with 9 bases between them. This CDR3 has 15 amino acids. In DNA form, the CDR3 reads TGCGCCAGCAGCCAATTGACCGGGAGCAATCAGCCCCAGCATTTT. The encoded protein is CASSQLTGSNQPQHF.

Note on this clone: The sample carries other DNA sequences with the same CDR3. The chain employs TRBV12-3 or TRBV12-4 and TRBJ1-1, with 7 nucleotides matching TRBD1. CDR3 length equals 13 residues. The trim removed 6 bases at V and 5 bases at J, leaving 6 bases unmatched. CDR3 in amino acids: CASSRQGGTEAFF. The CDR3 bases are TGTGCCAGCAGCAGACAGGGTGGTACTGAAGCTTTCTTT.

The chain links TRBV9 to TRBJ1-5; D gene unclear. Germline CDR1 reads SGDLS; CDR2 reads YYNGEE. The ends were cut back, 0 bases at V and 4 bases at J, with 11 bases in the middle. This CDR3 is built from 15 residues. The CDR3 sequence: CASSVGVQENQPQHF. DNA for the CDR3: TGTGCCAGCAGCGTAGGGGTCCAGGAAAATCAGCCCCAGCATTTT.

V and J are TRBV10-1 and TRBJ2-7; 13 bases are shared with TRBD2. Trimming cost V 4 bases and J 7 bases; bases outside gene matches: 1. The CDR3 spans 13 residues. The germline V gene encodes CDR1 WNHNN and CDR2 SYGVQD (reference sequence). The CDR3 nucleotides read TGCGCCAGCAGTGGGGGACTAGCGGGAGAGCAGTACTTC. Translated: CASSGGLAGEQYF.

A single count supports this clone. The J gene is TRBJ1-2, the V gene TRBV14; TRBD1 agrees at 9 bases. After removal of 6 bases from V and 4 bases from J, the junction contained 9 bases not matched to a gene. Per the germline V gene, CDR1 is SGHDN and CDR2 is FVKESK. The CDR3 extends over 15 amino acids. CDR3 sequence (DNA): TGTGCCAGCAGTCCCGGGACAGGGAGAGGCTATGGCTACACCTTC. As protein: CASSPGTGRGYGYTF.

The V and J genes are TRBV19 and TRBJ1-2, with D unresolved. The CDR3 sequence is 14 residues long. CDR1 is LNHDA, CDR2 SQIVND, per germline (reference sequence). Between the trimmed V and J ends, which lost 1 base and 0 bases, there was a span of 6 bases. CDR3 region: CASSIGETNYGYTF. The CDR3 bases are TGTGCCAGTAGTATAGGGGAGACTAACTATGGCTACACCTTC.

This clone has more than one count but fewer than ten. V is TRBV28 and J is TRBJ2-5; D possibly corresponds to TRBD2 (7 bases). There are 15 residues in the CDR3. CDR1 and CDR2 from the germline V gene are MDHEN and SYDVKM. Trimming pared 6 bases from V and 5 bases from J, leaving 19 bases between. CDR3 bases: TGTGCCAGCAGCCGGGGAGAACAGGGAGGGGAGACCCAGTACTTC. Translating it yields CASSRGEQGGETQYF.